This T cell receptor (beta chain) was found in a study of blood T cell repertoires in COVID-19. Study-level information: The United States, Italy and Spain supplied acute and convalescent COVID-19 samples. PBMCs, B-cell-depleted T cells, or T cells were the source of the cDNA or gDNA that made up the material.

Per the authors' pipeline: Estimates of nucleated cell counts were drawn from the amplification of reference gene primers. The repertoire was sequenced with immunoSEQ multiplex PCR; TCRdb's copy has only in-frame clones and lacks some. For V, J and clone size, that table is used; D and trimming come from the DNA. The sample has around 250,000 clones; 82% are singletons. Germline V gene lookup returns CDR1 MNHEY and CDR2 SVGAGI. The V and J ends lost 7 bases and 0 bases respectively, with 13 bases between them. The CDR3 extends over 15 amino acids. Specimen: peripheral blood. This receptor was taken from a young woman with acute or convalescent COVID-19. The J gene is TRBJ1-3, the V gene TRBV6-5; D remains unclear. CDR3 nucleotide sequence: TGTGCCAGCATAGAGGCCGGAAGCTCTGGAAACACCATATATTTT. Encoded protein: CASIEAGSSGNTIYF.